These 30 T cell receptor beta chains share one sample of origin, sequenced in a study of tumor and adjacent non-tumor tissue in lung cancer. RNA was extracted from bulk tissue without any cell sorting. The normal lung tissue was taken more than 3 cm from the tumor edge. The library came from three nested PCR rounds adapted from ARM-PCR protocols. TCRdb re-called the multiplex PCR reads with MiXCR, one entry per CDR3 protein. The sample has more than 85,000 distinct CDR3 sequences, 65% seen once. The sample consisted of distant non-tumor lung tissue. The receptors were gathered from a man under 40 with non-small cell lung cancer.

Concerning this clonotype: A much larger clonotype is one base distant, so this may be a read error. The V and J genes are TRBV6-1 and TRBJ1-2, with TRBD1 identical over 9 bases. The length of the CDR3 is 14 residues. Germline-derived CDR1 and CDR2 are MNHNS and SASEGT. In DNA form, the CDR3 reads TGTGCCAGCAGTTCACAGGGGGCGGACTATGGCTGCACCTTC. It is translated as CASSSQGADYGCTF.

Regarding this clonotype: A much larger clone lies one base from this, so it may be a read error. The chain couples TRBV10-3 to TRBJ2-2; TRBD2 aligns across 12 bases. V lost 7 bases and J lost 2; bases outside the gene matches: 5. Germline lookup yields CDR1 ENHRY and CDR2 SYGVKD. The CDR3 sequence is 16 residues long. CDR3 residues: CAITRTSGDNTGELFF. The CDR3 bases are TGTGCCATCACTCGGACTAGCGGGGATAACACCGGGGAGCTGTTTTTT.

On this clonotype itself: A junction boundary mismatches the germline segment, possibly from a read error. This chain joins TRBV6-6 and TRBJ1-5; D is unclear. Per the germline V gene, CDR1 is MNHNY and CDR2 is SVGAGI (reference sequence). The CDR3 spans 12 residues. The chain's CDR3 is CTSSYKTSPQHF. The CDR3 region has the DNA TGTACCAGCAGTTACAAGACATCGCCCCAGCATTTT.

As for this clonotype: The germline gene is not matched at one end of the junction; a read error may be the cause. The genes are TRBV20-1 and TRBJ1-3; no definite D call. Germline V CDR1 and CDR2: DFQATT, SNEGSKA (reference sequence). This CDR3 has 13 amino acids. The CDR3 DNA is TGCAGTGCTAAGCAGCAGTCTGGAATCACCGTATATTTT. Translating gives CSAKQQSGITVYF.

This chain connects TRBV20-1 to TRBJ2-3; D gene ambiguous. This CDR3 has 14 residues. Trimming took 5 bases from V and 1 from J, leaving 13 bases between them. Germline V gene lookup returns CDR1 DFQATT and CDR2 SNEGSKA (reference sequence). The CDR3 is CSAPSGGRTDTQYF. In nucleotides, the CDR3 is TGCAGTGCTCCCTCGGGTGGACGCACAGATACGCAGTATTTT.

Many counts were recorded for this clonotype. The chain couples TRBV24-1 to TRBJ2-3; 8 nucleotides agree with TRBD1. Germline V gene sequence: CDR1 KGHDR, CDR2 SFDVKD. J lost 10 bases, V lost 3 bases, and 5 bases had no gene match. The CDR3 extends over 13 amino acids. The CDR3 DNA sequence: TGTGCCACCAGTGATCCCGGACAGGGCCCGCAGTATTTT. This encodes CATSDPGQGPQYF.

Worth noting for this clonotype: A read error may be the cause here, since a much bigger clone is one base away. This chain connects TRBV6-5 to TRBJ2-1; TRBD1 matches at 7 bases. The CDR3 covers 15 residues. The germline CDR1 and CDR2 sequences are MNHEY and SVGAGI. Trimming took 2 bases from V and 6 from J; bases not matched to a gene: 7. This CDR3 is CASSYKQTGRNEQFF. DNA for the CDR3: TGTGCCAGCAGTTACAAACAGACAGGGCGCAATGAGCAGTTCTTC.

This clonotype was found a few times. This could be a read error, since a much larger clone is one nucleotide away. The genes are TRBV6-1 and TRBJ1-2; 10 bases are shared with TRBD1. After removal of 1 base from V and 7 bases from J, the junction contained 6 bases not matched to a gene. Per germline, CDR1 MNHNS and CDR2 SASEGT. The CDR3 is 15 amino acids. Here the CDR3 reads CASSEGGTGAGGYTF. CDR3 sequence (DNA): TGTGCCAGCAGTGAAGGGGGGACAGGGGCGGGTGGCTACACCTTC.

The V call is TRBV11-3, the J call TRBJ2-7, with D possibly matching TRBD1 (5 bases). The CDR3 spans 13 residues. Trimming left V 8 bases short and J 3 bases short, with 14 bases between. Germline V gives CDR1 SGHNT, CDR2 YENEEA. CDR3 nucleotide sequence: TGTGCCAGCGGCCGTACAGGAGACTACGAGCAGTACTTC. Its translation: CASGRTGDYEQYF.

This clonotype was counted once. V gene TRBV6-1 combines with J gene TRBJ2-5, with a tentative D call TRBD1 (5 bases). Trimming pared 4 bases from V and 2 bases from J, leaving 17 bases between. The CDR3 has 16 amino acids. The germline gives CDR1 MNHNS, CDR2 SASEGT. Here the CDR3 DNA reads TGTGCCAGCAGTGGGCCCTGTCTCAGGGTACAAGAGACCCAGTACTTC. Residues: CASSGPCLRVQETQYF.

The CDR3 is CSAHRQGIGELFF. CDR3 DNA: TGCAGTGCACATAGACAGGGGATCGGGGAGCTGTTTTTT. V and J are TRBV20-1 and TRBJ2-2; 8 bases agree with TRBD1. CDR1 and CDR2 from the germline V gene are DFQATT and SNEGSKA (reference sequence). With 6 bases clipped from V and 7 bases from J, the junction kept 7 bases outside the gene matches. This CDR3 has 13 amino acids.

J is TRBJ1-4 and V is TRBV6-1; D unresolved. The CDR3 covers 15 residues. Trimming cost V 10 bases and J 4 bases, with 19 bases left between them. Germline CDR1 reads MNHNS; CDR2 reads SASEGT. DNA of the CDR3: TGTGCCAACATTGACCCAGGACGAGATAATGAAAAACTGTTTTTT. It specifies CANIDPGRDNEKLFF.

The V call is TRBV6-5, the J call TRBJ2-7; D is unclear. The germline V gene encodes CDR1 MNHEY and CDR2 SVGAGI. The V gene lost 0 bases and the J gene lost 12 bases, with 18 bases spanning the gap. The CDR3 consists of 14 residues. CDR3 residues: CASSYSRVGSERYF. The CDR3 bases are TGTGCCAGCAGTTACTCTCGGGTGGGCTCCGAACGGTACTTC.

This CDR3 is CVSSPGTGFNQPQHF. The CDR3 DNA sequence: TGTGTTAGCAGTCCCGGGACAGGGTTTAATCAGCCCCAGCATTTT. The chain uses TRBV6-2 or TRBV6-3 and TRBJ1-5; 9 bases map to TRBD1. Germline V gene sequence: CDR1 MNHEY, CDR2 SVGEGT. The CDR3 runs 15 residues.

For this clonotype: A much larger clone lies a single base off, so this may be a read error. The chain employs TRBV20-1 and TRBJ2-3; a possible D gene is TRBD2 (5 bases). Per germline, CDR1 DFQATT and CDR2 SNEGSKA (reference sequence). The CDR3 is 16 residues long. The CDR3 DNA reads as TGCAGTGCTATACCAGCGGATCAAGGCAGCACAGATATGCAGTATTTT. Protein sequence: CSAIPADQGSTDMQYF.

The chain links TRBV5-1 to TRBJ1-1; no reliable D call. V was pared by 2 bases and J by 1 base, with 6 bases between. The CDR3 is 13 residues long. Looked up from germline, CDR1 is SGHRS and CDR2 is YFSETQ. CDR3 amino acids: CASSFNRNTEAFF. The CDR3, as DNA: TGCGCCAGCAGCTTCAACAGGAACACTGAAGCTTTCTTT.

This clonotype has just a few counts. This may stem from a read error, because a much larger clone lies one nucleotide away. As the CDR3 is not closed by the conserved phenylalanine or tryptophan, this likely results from a read error. J is TRBJ2-1 and V is TRBV12-3 or TRBV12-4; D is undetermined. This CDR3 is built from 12 residues. V lost 2 bases and J 12 bases, leaving 11 bases between the germline ends. The CDR3 reads CASSLKVPSQFL. CDR3 DNA sequence: TGTGCCAGCAGTTTAAAGGTCCCTTCGCAGTTCCTC.

On this clonotype itself: At one end the junction does not follow the germline gene, possibly because of a read error. V usage is TRBV6-6 and J usage is TRBJ2-7, with 9 bases matching TRBD2. In germline, CDR1 is MNHNY, CDR2 SVGAGI (reference sequence). The CDR3 runs to 18 residues. The CDR3 DNA reads TGTGCCGGCAGTTCCCCCGCTCCCTCCAGCGGGAGGATCCACGAGCAATACTTC. Translating gives CAGSSPAPSSGRIHEQYF.

On this clonotype: This may arise from a read error, as a much more abundant clone is one base away. V is TRBV12-3 or TRBV12-4 and J is TRBJ2-7; D is perhaps TRBD2 (5 bases). The CDR3 has 12 residues. CDR3 DNA: TGTACCAGCAGTCGGGACTCCTACGAGCAGTACTTC. It is translated as CTSSRDSYEQYF.

This clonotype was seen only a few times. Lacking the conserved final phenylalanine or tryptophan, this CDR3 likely reflects a read error. This sequence joins TRBV12-3 or TRBV12-4 and TRBJ2-1; 8 nucleotides match TRBD2. The CDR3 has 15 amino acids. The J segment lost 2 bases and the V segment lost 2 bases, leaving 2 bases of the junction unmatched. This chain's CDR3 is CASSLRGGPYNEQFL. The CDR3 DNA reads TGTGCCAGCAGTTTACGGGGGGGCCCCTACAATGAGCAGTTCCTC.

The chain links TRBV6-5 to TRBJ1-5; 8 bases are a match to TRBD1. Trimming cost V 8 bases and J 9 bases; bases outside gene matches: 21. CDR3 length: 17 amino acids. The germline V gene has CDR1 MNHEY and CDR2 SVGAGI. The CDR3 bases are TGTGCCAGCGACGGGAGACAGGGGTTACCGCCGGGTTGGCCCCAGCATTTT. Its protein product is CASDGRQGLPPGWPQHF.

On this clonotype: An end of the junction does not agree with germline; a read error may underlie this. The gene calls are TRBV20-1 and TRBJ2-2; D might be TRBD2 (6 bases). The CDR3 runs 16 residues. The germline gives CDR1 DFQATT, CDR2 SNEGSKA (reference sequence). CDR3 sequence: CSAAGMAATNAGELYF. In nucleotides, the CDR3 is TGCAGTGCGGCGGGGATGGCAGCAACGAACGCCGGGGAGCTGTATTTT.

The chain joins TRBV14 to TRBJ1-4; D not certain. CDR1 SGHDN and CDR2 FVKESK come from the germline V gene. V was cut by 1 base and J by 8 bases, with 11 bases left in between. The CDR3 consists of 14 residues. Here the CDR3 reads CASSQVWPVEKLFF. In DNA, the CDR3 is TGTGCCAGCAGCCAAGTCTGGCCGGTAGAAAAACTGTTTTTT.

This clonotype has just one count. This CDR3 fails to terminate in the conserved phenylalanine or tryptophan, so it likely reflects a read error. Here the CDR3 reads CARSPTPGNEQFI. The CDR3 region has the DNA TGTGCCAGGAGCCCTACACCTGGCAATGAACAGTTCATC. The rearrangement uses TRBV11-3 and TRBJ2-1, with D unclear. This CDR3 region has 13 residues. From germline, CDR1 is SGHNT and CDR2 YENEEA.

The chain links TRBV10-3 to TRBJ1-1; D call uncertain. Germline CDR1 ENHRY, CDR2 SYGVKD. V was pared by 11 bases and J by 4 bases, with 14 bases between. There are 12 residues in the CDR3. CDR3 sequence reads: CAGHHWGTEAFF. CDR3 in DNA: TGTGCCGGCCATCACTGGGGCACTGAAGCTTTCTTT.

On this clonotype: The junction departs from germline at one end; a sequencing error may be responsible. The rearrangement joins TRBV5-4 to TRBJ2-3, with 11 bases matching TRBD2. The CDR3 extends over 19 amino acids. Germline V gene sequence: CDR1 SGHNT, CDR2 YYREEE (reference sequence). CDR3 in amino acids: CANSSELAGVLTGTDTQYF. CDR3 nucleotide sequence: TGTGCCAACAGCAGTGAACTAGCGGGAGTTTTGACGGGCACAGATACGCAGTATTTT.

This clonotype has just a few counts. A much more abundant neighbour one base away suggests this may be a read error. V and J are TRBV12-3 or TRBV12-4 and TRBJ2-5; D is possibly TRBD1 (5 bases). The CDR3 has 13 residues. V dropped 5 bases and J dropped 7 bases, with 14 bases sitting between them. The CDR3 DNA follows: TGTGCCAGCAGTCCTAGGGTAAGGGGGACCCAGTACTTC. It yields the protein CASSPRVRGTQYF.

Notes on this clonotype: The junction departs from the called germline gene at one end, perhaps through a read error. The rearrangement joins TRBV12-3 or TRBV12-4 to TRBJ1-6; D call uncertain. The CDR3 has 15 amino acids. The CDR3 nucleotides read TGTGTCAGCAGTTCGACCCGGAGGGCGAATTCACCCCTCCACTTT. Its translation is CVSSSTRRANSPLHF.

This clonotype was observed a handful of times. Just one base apart from a much larger clone, this may be a read error. J is TRBJ2-3 and V is TRBV6-2 or TRBV6-3; D tentatively fits TRBD1 or TRBD2 (5 bases each). The CDR3 consists of 19 residues. The ends were cut back, 2 bases at V and 3 bases at J, with 24 bases in the middle. Germline CDR1 is MNHEY and CDR2 is SVGEGT. Written as DNA, the CDR3 is TGTGCCAGCAGTTACCGTATTGAAGTGGATGACGGGGCAACAGATACGCAGTATTTT. Translation gives CASSYRIEVDDGATDTQYF.

On this clonotype: This CDR3 is missing its conserved last phenylalanine or tryptophan, likely due to a read error. No DNA is shown, since the ends of the CDR3 on it are uncertain; the CDR3 is the one TCRdb lists. The rearrangement links TRBV29-1 to TRBJ1-4. The germline CDR1 and CDR2 sequences are SQVTM and ANQGSEA. 15 amino acids form the CDR3, both terminal residues included. CDR3 loop: CSVEASHGRDEKLFL.